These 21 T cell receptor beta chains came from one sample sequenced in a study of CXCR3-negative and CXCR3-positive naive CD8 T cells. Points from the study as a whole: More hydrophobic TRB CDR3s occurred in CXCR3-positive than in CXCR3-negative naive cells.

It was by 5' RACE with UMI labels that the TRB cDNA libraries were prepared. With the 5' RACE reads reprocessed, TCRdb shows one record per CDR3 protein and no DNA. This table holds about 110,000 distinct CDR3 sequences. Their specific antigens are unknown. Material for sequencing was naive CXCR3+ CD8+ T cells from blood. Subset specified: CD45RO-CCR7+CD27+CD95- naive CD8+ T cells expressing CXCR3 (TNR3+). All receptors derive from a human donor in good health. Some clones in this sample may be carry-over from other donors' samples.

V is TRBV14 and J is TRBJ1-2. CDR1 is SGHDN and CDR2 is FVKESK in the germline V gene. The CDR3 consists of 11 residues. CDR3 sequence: CASSQSYGYTF. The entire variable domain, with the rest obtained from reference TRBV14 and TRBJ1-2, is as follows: EAGVTQFPSHSVIEKGQTVTLRCDPISGHDNLYWYRRVMGKEIKFLLHFVKESKQDESGMPNNRFLAERTGGTYSTLKVQPAELEDSGVYFCASSQSYGYTFGSGTRLTVV.

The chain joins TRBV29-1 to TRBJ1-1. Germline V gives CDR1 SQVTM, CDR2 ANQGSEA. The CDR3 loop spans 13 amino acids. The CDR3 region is CSVLTVQNTEAFF.

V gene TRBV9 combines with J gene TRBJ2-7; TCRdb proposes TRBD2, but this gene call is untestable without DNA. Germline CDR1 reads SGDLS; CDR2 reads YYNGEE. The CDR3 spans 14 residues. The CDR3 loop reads CASSPVAGRYEQYF. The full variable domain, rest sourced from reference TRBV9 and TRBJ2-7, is DSGVTQTPKHLITATGQRVTLRCSPRSGDLSVYWYQQSLDQGLQFLIQYYNGEERAKGNILERFSAQQFPDLHSELNLSSLELGDSALYFCASSPVAGRYEQYFGPGTRLTVT.

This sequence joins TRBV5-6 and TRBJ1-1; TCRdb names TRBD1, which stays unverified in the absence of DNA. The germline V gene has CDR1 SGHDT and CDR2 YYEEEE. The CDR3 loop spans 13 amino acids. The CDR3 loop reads CASSLRAGFEAFF.

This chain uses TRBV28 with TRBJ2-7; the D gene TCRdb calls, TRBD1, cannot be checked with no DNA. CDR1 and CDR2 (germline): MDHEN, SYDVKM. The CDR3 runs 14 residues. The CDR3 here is CASSFLSGAGEQYF.

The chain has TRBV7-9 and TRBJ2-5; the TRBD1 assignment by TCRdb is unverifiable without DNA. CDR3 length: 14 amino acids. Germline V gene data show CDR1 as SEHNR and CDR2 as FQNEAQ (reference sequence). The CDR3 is CASSLDRGFETQYF.

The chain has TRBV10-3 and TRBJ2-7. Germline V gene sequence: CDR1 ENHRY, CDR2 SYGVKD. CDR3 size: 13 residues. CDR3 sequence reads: CAISESGTYEQYF.

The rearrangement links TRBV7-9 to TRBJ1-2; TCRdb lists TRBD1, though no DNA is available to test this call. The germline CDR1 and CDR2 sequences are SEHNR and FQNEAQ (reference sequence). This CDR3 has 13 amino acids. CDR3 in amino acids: CASRGAGDYGYTF.

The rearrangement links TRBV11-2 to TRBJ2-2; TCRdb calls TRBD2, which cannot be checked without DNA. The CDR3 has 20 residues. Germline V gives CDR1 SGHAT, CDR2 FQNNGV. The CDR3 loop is CASSLLDVKREGLNTGELFF.

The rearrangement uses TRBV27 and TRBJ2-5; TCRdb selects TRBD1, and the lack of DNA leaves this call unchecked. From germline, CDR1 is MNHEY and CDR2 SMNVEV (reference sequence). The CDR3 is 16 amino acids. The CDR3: CASSPRPSGQQETQYF.

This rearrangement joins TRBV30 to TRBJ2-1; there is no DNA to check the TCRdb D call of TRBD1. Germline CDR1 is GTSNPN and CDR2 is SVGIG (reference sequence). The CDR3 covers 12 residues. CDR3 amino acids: CAWSVVGDEQFF. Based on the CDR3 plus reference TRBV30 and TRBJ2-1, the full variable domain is SQTIHQWPATLVQPVGSPLSLECTVEGTSNPNLYWYRQAAGRGLQLLFYSVGIGQISSEVPQNLSASRPQDRQFILSSKKLLLSDSGFYLCAWSVVGDEQFFGPGTRLTVL.

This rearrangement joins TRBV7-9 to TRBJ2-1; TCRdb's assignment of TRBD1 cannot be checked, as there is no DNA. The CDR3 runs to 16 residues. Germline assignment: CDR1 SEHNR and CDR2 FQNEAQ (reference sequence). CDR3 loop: CASSFLGGGTSNEQFF.

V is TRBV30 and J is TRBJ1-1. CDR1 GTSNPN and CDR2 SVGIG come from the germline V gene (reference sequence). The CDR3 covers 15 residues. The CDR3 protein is CAWSGTDESNTEAFF.

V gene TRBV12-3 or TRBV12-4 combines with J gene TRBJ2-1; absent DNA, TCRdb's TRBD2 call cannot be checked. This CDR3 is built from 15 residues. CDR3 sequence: CASSSQLTSATEQFF.

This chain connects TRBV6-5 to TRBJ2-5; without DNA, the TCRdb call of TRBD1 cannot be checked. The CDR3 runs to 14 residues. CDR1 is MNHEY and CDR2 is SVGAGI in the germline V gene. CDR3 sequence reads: CASSYSLGGETQYF.

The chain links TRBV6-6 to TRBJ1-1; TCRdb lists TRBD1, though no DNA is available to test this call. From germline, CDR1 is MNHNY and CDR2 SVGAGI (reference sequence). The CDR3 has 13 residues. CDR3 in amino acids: CASSPGTRTEAFF.

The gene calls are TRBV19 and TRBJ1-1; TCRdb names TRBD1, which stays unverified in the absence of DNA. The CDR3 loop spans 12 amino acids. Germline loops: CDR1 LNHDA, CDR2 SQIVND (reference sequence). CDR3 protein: CASSMWGGEAFF. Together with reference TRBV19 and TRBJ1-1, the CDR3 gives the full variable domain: DGGITQSPKYLFRKEGQNVTLSCEQNLNHDAMYWYRQDPGQGLRLIYYSQIVNDFQKGDIAEGYSVSREKKESFPLTVTSAQKNPTAFYLCASSMWGGEAFFGQGTRLTVV.

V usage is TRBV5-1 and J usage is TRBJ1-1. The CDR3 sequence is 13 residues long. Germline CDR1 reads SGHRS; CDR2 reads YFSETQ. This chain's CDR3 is CASSATVNTEAFF.

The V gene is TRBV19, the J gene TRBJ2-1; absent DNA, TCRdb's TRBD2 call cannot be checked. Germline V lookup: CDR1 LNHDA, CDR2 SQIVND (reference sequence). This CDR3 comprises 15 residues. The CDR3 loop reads CASSIGLARYNEQFF.

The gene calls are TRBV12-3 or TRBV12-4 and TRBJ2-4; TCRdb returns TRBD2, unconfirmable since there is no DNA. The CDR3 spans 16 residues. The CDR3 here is CASSNKRGIAKNIQYF.

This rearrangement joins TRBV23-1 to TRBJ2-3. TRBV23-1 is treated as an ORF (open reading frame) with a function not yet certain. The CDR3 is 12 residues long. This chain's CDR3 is CASSQFSVTQYF.